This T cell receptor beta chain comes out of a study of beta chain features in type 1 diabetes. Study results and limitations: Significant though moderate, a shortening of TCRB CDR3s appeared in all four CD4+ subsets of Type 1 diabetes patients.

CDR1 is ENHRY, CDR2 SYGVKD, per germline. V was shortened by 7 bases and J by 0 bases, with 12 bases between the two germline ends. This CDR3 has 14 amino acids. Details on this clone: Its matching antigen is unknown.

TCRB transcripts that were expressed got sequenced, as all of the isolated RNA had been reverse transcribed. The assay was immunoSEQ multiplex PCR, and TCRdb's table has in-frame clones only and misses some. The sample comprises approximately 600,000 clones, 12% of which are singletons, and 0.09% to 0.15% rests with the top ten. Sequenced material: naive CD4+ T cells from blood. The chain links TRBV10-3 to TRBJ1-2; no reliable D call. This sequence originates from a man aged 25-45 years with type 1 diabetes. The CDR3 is CAITPRSSNYGYTF. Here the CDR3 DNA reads TGTGCCATCACCCCTCGTTCCTCTAACTATGGCTACACCTTC.